These T cell receptor beta chains were read from a single sample in a study of prognosis after radiotherapy for stage I lung cancer. TCRdb ran MiXCR on the multiplex PCR reads and lists one entry per CDR3 protein. The table shows 13,000 to 15,000 distinct CDR3 sequences, with 45% to 55% occurring only once. The source was PBMCs, collected before or after stereotactic body radiation therapy (not recorded which). Source of these receptors: a donor aged 50 or older with non-small cell lung cancer. CDR3s include the opening cysteine and the closing phenylalanine or tryptophan. D genes are given only for firm matches. The listing skips clone size in some rows; elsewhere it reads once, few, many or a size class.

clone_size d_call j_call v_call cdr3_aa cdr3_nt
medium-sized - TRBJ2-7 TRBV7-3 CASSSDAAGEQYF TGTGCCAGCAGCTCAGATGCCGCGGGGGAGCAGTACTTC
- - TRBJ2-7 TRBV6-1 CANSARSGQNEQYF TGTGCCAACAGTGCCCGCAGTGGGCAGAACGAGCAGTACTTC
many - TRBJ2-1 TRBV20-1 CSAPKTGSGTYNEQFF TGCAGTGCTCCGAAAACAGGGTCAGGGACCTACAATGAGCAGTTCTTC
many - TRBJ1-2 TRBV18 CASSPDRAFGYTF TGTGCCAGCTCACCAGATAGGGCATTTGGCTACACCTTC
many TRBD2 TRBJ2-3 TRBV19 CASSIAGGFTDTQYF TGTGCCAGTAGTATAGCGGGAGGGTTCACAGATACGCAGTATTTT
- - TRBJ1-2 TRBV30 CACKATGQKGYTF TGTGCCTGTAAAGCAACAGGGCAGAAAGGCTACACCTTC
many TRBD2 TRBJ2-2 TRBV2 CASSPNKREANTGELFF TGTGCCAGCAGTCCCAATAAGCGGGAGGCGAACACCGGGGAGCTGTTTTTT
few - TRBJ1-1 TRBV13 CASSHVGGYTEAFF TGTGCCAGCAGCCACGTGGGGGGATACACTGAAGCTTTCTTT
- - TRBJ1-3 TRBV30 CAWSAQFASSGNTIYF TGTGCCTGGAGTGCCCAGTTCGCCTCCTCTGGAAACACCATATATTTT
once - TRBJ2-7 TRBV19 CASSKSSTNSYEQYF TGTGCCAGTAGTAAAAGTTCGACGAACTCCTACGAGCAGTACTTC
- - TRBJ2-6 TRBV19 CASSITGANVLTF TGTGCCAGTAGTATAACTGGGGCCAACGTCCTGACTTTC
many - TRBJ2-3 TRBV7-9 CASSLVVEYHGPTPADSSTDTQYF TGTGCCAGCAGCTTAGTAGTCGAGTACCATGGACCCACCCCGGCGGACTCTAGCACAGATACGCAGTATTTT
many - TRBJ2-3 TRBV5-6 CASSRPGADTQYF TGTGCCAGCAGCCGGCCGGGAGCAGATACGCAGTATTTT
many - TRBJ2-1 TRBV15 CATSRRASSSYNEQFF TGTGCCACCAGCCGACGGGCCTCAAGCTCCTACAATGAGCAGTTCTTC
- TRBD1 TRBJ2-1 TRBV6-1 CASSPPGQGLQNEQFF TGTGCCAGCAGTCCCCCCGGACAGGGGTTACAAAATGAGCAGTTCTTC
many - TRBJ2-7 TRBV4-1 CASSQDPTAITYEQYF TGCGCCAGCAGCCAAGATCCTACAGCAATAACCTACGAGCAGTACTTC
- - TRBJ2-3 TRBV30 CAWKRTDTQYF TGTGCCTGGAAACGCACAGATACGCAGTATTTT
many - TRBJ2-3 TRBV20-1 CSARQGGDTQYF TGCAGTGCTAGACAGGGTGGCGATACGCAGTATTTT
- - TRBJ2-7 TRBV6-2/TRBV6-3 CASSQWINGDEQYF TGTGCCAGCAGCCAGTGGATCAACGGCGACGAGCAGTACTTC
once - TRBJ2-3 TRBV7-2 CASRGTSFVTQYF TGTGCCAGCAGGGGGACATCGTTCGTTACGCAGTATTTT
- - TRBJ1-6 TRBV2 CATIPYSSYNSPLHF TGTGCCACTATACCGTACAGCTCCTATAATTCACCCCTCCACTTT
- - TRBJ2-3 TRBV12-3/TRBV12-4 CSGSSEGPIQYF TGTTCCGGCTCCTCCGAGGGCCCTATTCAGTATTTT
medium-sized - TRBJ2-2 TRBV5-1 CASSLVQGGVGELFF TGCGCCAGCAGCTTGGTCCAGGGTGGAGTCGGGGAGCTGTTTTTT
medium-sized TRBD1 TRBJ1-2 TRBV12-3/TRBV12-4 CASSLGGTDYGYTF TGTGCCAGCAGCTTGGGCGGGACAGACTATGGCTACACCTTC
many - TRBJ2-2 TRBV24-1 CATGDFGREGGELFF TGTGCCACCGGTGATTTTGGGCGGGAAGGCGGGGAGCTGTTTTTT
medium-sized - TRBJ2-3 TRBV5-1 CASSPGSWDTDTQYF TGCGCCAGCAGCCCCGGGAGTTGGGACACAGATACGCAGTATTTT
once - TRBJ1-6 TRBV11-3 CASSLDGRALHF TGTGCCAGCAGCTTAGACGGCCGCGCCCTCCACTTT
many TRBD2 TRBJ2-3 TRBV4-1 CASSQGLAGDFTDTQYF TGCGCCAGCAGCCAGGGACTAGCGGGGGACTTCACAGATACGCAGTATTTT
many - TRBJ1-2 TRBV19 CASSIETSYYGYTF TGTGCCAGTAGTATCGAGACATCCTACTATGGCTACACCTTC
many - TRBJ2-1 TRBV30 CAWNPLMRIKDLNEQFF TGTGCCTGGAACCCCCTAATGAGGATCAAGGACCTAAATGAGCAGTTCTTC
- - TRBJ2-1 TRBV7-9 CASSSETRYGEQFF TGTGCCAGCAGTTCCGAGACACGCTACGGGGAGCAGTTCTTC
medium-sized - TRBJ1-1 TRBV28 CASSSLGTEAFF TGTGCCAGCAGTTCCCTGGGCACTGAAGCTTTCTTT
- - TRBJ2-7 TRBV20-1 CSARQVSYGEQYF TGCAGTGCCCGACAGGTGAGCTACGGCGAGCAGTACTTC
- - TRBJ2-7 TRBV6-4 CAKGRGGRPPHSYEQYF TGTGCCAAAGGTAGGGGGGGCCGACCGCCCCATTCCTACGAGCAGTACTTC
medium-sized - TRBJ1-2 TRBV27 CASSSTSPWGGRREDGYTF TGTGCCAGCAGTTCCACCTCCCCCTGGGGGGGCAGGAGGGAGGATGGCTACACCTTC
medium-sized TRBD1 TRBJ2-7 TRBV6-5 CASSSTGGMAYEQYF TGTGCCAGCAGTTCGACAGGGGGCATGGCCTACGAGCAGTACTTC
- - TRBJ2-1 TRBV7-9 CASSSRLDRALEQFF TGTGCCAGCAGCTCAAGACTAGACCGGGCATTGGAGCAGTTCTTC
many - TRBJ1-3 TRBV29-1 CSVLPGNPGNTIYF TGCAGCGTTTTACCAGGGAACCCTGGAAACACCATATATTTT
- TRBD1 TRBJ1-1 TRBV12-3/TRBV12-4 CASGRPGQWGTESFF TGTGCCAGCGGTCGGCCGGGACAGTGGGGCACTGAATCTTTCTTT
medium-sized TRBD2 TRBJ2-3 TRBV20-1 CSGRTSGSTDTQYF TGCAGTGGCCGGACTAGCGGGAGTACAGATACGCAGTATTTT
- TRBD1 TRBJ2-5 TRBV12-3/TRBV12-4 CASSLWTGDPLETQYF TGTGCCAGCAGTTTATGGACAGGGGACCCGTTAGAGACCCAGTACTTC
many - TRBJ1-5 TRBV7-2 CASSLIVGGGYQPQHF TGTGCCAGCAGCTTAATCGTAGGGGGAGGGTATCAGCCCCAGCATTTT
many - TRBJ2-2 TRBV28 CASYERGVQAGELFF TGTGCCAGCTACGAACGGGGAGTACAGGCCGGGGAGCTGTTTTTT
many TRBD1 TRBJ1-4 TRBV4-1 CASSRTGLNEKLFF TGCGCCAGCAGTAGGACAGGTCTCAATGAAAAACTGTTTTTT
- TRBD1 TRBJ2-5 TRBV11-2 CASIQSDRGQETQYF TGTGCCAGCATCCAGAGTGACAGGGGACAAGAGACCCAGTACTTC
many TRBD1 TRBJ2-5 TRBV5-1 CASSYTGAGQETQYF TGCGCCAGCAGTTATACAGGGGCAGGGCAAGAGACCCAGTACTTC
many - TRBJ2-7 TRBV5-1 CASSAREKGQYF TGCGCCAGCAGCGCCAGGGAGAAGGGACAGTACTTC
- TRBD1 TRBJ1-2 TRBV20-1 CSAREVRGKNYCYTF TGCAGTGCTAGAGAAGTCAGGGGGAAAAACTATTGCTACACCTTC
- - TRBJ1-2 TRBV28 CASSAHRDGYTF TGTGCCAGCAGCGCCCACAGAGATGGCTACACCTTC
many - TRBJ2-2 TRBV19 CASSRPFGVGTGELFF TGTGCCAGTAGTAGACCCTTTGGTGTAGGCACCGGGGAGCTGTTTTTT
many - TRBJ2-2 TRBV11-3 CASSLDLGSRNTGELFF TGTGCCAGCAGCTTAGACCTCGGGAGCAGAAACACCGGGGAGCTGTTTTTT
many - TRBJ2-7 TRBV20-1 CSARGRTPSPYEQYF TGCAGTGCTAGGGGCAGGACTCCCTCCCCCTACGAGCAGTACTTC
- TRBD1 TRBJ1-2 TRBV28 CASSLEGTGGTF TGTGCCAGCAGTTTGGAGGGGACAGGGGGGACCTTC
- TRBD2 TRBJ2-1 TRBV5-4 CASSYDYREESNEQFF TGTGCCAGCAGCTATGACTACCGGGAGGAGTCTAATGAGCAGTTCTTC
- - TRBJ2-5 TRBV24-1 CATSSPHSYQETQYF TGTGCCACCAGCAGTCCGCACTCGTACCAAGAGACCCAGTACTTC
- - TRBJ1-6 TRBV5-1 CASSYRLSGSSSYNSPLHF TGCGCCAGCAGCTACCGACTAAGCGGGTCGAGCTCCTATAATTCACCCCTCCACTTT
many TRBD1 TRBJ2-1 TRBV24-1 CATSDSMRQGSYNEQFF TGTGCCACCAGTGATTCCATGAGACAGGGTTCCTACAATGAGCAGTTCTTC
- TRBD1 TRBJ1-2 TRBV25-1 CASSEQGASYTF TGTGCCAGCAGCGAACAGGGGGCAAGCTACACCTTC
many TRBD1 TRBJ1-5 TRBV28 CASSLGRGNQPQHF TGTGCCAGCAGTTTAGGCAGGGGGAATCAGCCCCAGCATTTT
many TRBD1 TRBJ1-6 TRBV3-1 CASSRRGQGDSPLHF TGTGCCAGCAGCCGCCGTGGACAGGGTGACTCACCCCTCCACTTT